This entry is about one TCR beta chain. This CDR3 has 13 amino acids. CDR1 and CDR2 from the germline V gene are SNHLY and FYNNEI. V trimming: 4 bases; J trimming: 7 bases; junction bases outside the gene matches: 6. Assay version v3.0 of immunoSEQ was used, and it was run at survey level. Libraries were prepared by immunoSEQ multiplex PCR; TCRdb keeps only in-frame clonotypes and omits some of them. The table has some 40,000 clones, 75% to 90% seen once; the top ten hold roughly 5.6%. This sample was taken from a study of long-term antiretroviral therapy in people with HIV. This sample comprised unsorted PBMCs, obtained 1.5 years after starting antiretroviral therapy. The chain employs TRBV2 and TRBJ1-1; 7 bases match TRBD1. The receptor's source is a man between 18 and 35 years old with HIV. The CDR3 loop reads CASSARGSGEAFF. The CDR3 bases are TGTGCCAGCAGTGCCAGGGGGTCCGGTGAAGCTTTCTTT.